Listed below are T cell receptor beta chains from one sample, sequenced in a study of blood T cells in healthy people across ages. One entry per CDR3 protein results from TCRdb running MiXCR on the 5' RACE reads. The data contain approximately 780,000 distinct CDR3 sequences, under 30% of them seen just once; the ten biggest clones take up roughly 3.1%. The same sample was also studied in work on T cells of mothers and their children.

Sequenced material: blood. These TCRs come from a boy aged 10-17 years in good health. The CDR3 runs from the conserved cysteine through the conserved F or W. D genes are given only for firm matches. The size entry is marked missing in some rows and otherwise reads once, few, many or a size class.

TRBD1,TRBJ2-1,TRBV5-5,.,CASSLPRQGPYNEQFF,TGTGCCAGCAGCTTGCCCCGACAGGGACCCTACAATGAGCAGTTCTTC
.,TRBJ2-5,TRBV2,.,CASSESPTARDF,TGTGCCAGCAGTGAAAGTCCCACAGCAAGGGACTTC
.,TRBJ1-2,TRBV7-2,.,CASSSILAYGYTF,TGTGCCAGCAGCTCTATTTTAGCCTATGGCTACACCTTC
TRBD2,TRBJ2-7,TRBV13,few,CASSLGEASGAWEQYF,TGTGCCAGCAGCTTAGGCGAAGCTAGCGGGGCTTGGGAGCAGTACTTC
.,TRBJ2-1,TRBV2,.,CATWPDAAVNEQFF,TGTGCCACCTGGCCGGACGCAGCCGTAAATGAGCAGTTCTTC
.,TRBJ2-7,TRBV7-9,many,CASSADSSYEQYF,TGTGCCAGCAGCGCCGACAGCTCCTACGAGCAGTACTTC
TRBD1,TRBJ2-1,TRBV6-4,.,CASSDYPGTGYYEQFF,TGTGCCAGCAGTGACTACCCAGGGACAGGCTACTATGAGCAGTTCTTC
.,TRBJ2-5,TRBV20-1,many,CSASVDYLHQETQYF,TGCAGTGCTAGCGTAGACTATCTCCACCAAGAGACCCAGTACTTC
.,TRBJ1-1,TRBV30,few,CAWTIVGTEAFF,TGTGCCTGGACGATAGTAGGGACTGAAGCTTTCTTT
.,TRBJ2-3,TRBV4-2,.,CASSQDEGTDTQYF,TGTGCCAGCAGCCAAGACGAGGGCACAGATACGCAGTATTTT
.,TRBJ1-5,TRBV5-1,few,CASGLEGEVGQPQHF,TGCGCCAGCGGCTTGGAGGGTGAGGTTGGGCAGCCCCAGCATTTT
.,TRBJ2-5,TRBV7-3,few,CASSLTGAGRHQETQYF,TGTGCCAGCAGCTTAACCGGGGCGGGGAGACATCAAGAGACCCAGTACTTC
.,TRBJ1-4,TRBV7-9,few,CASSLGRTAGNEKLFF,TGTGCCAGCAGCTTAGGTAGGACGGCCGGGAATGAAAAACTGTTTTTT